The sample holds a few counts of the clone carrying this T cell receptor (beta chain). The antigen is not known. One heparinised blood draw averaging around 100 mL was given by each donor. Every isolated RNA sample was fully reverse transcribed, so sequencing captured expressed TCRB transcripts. About 3.57 million reads were obtained on average from naive, central memory and regulatory T cell samples. Generated by immunoSEQ multiplex PCR, the TCRdb table keeps only in-frame clones and is missing some. The profile shows about 27,000 clones, 50% to 65% of them singletons. The source of the sample is a study of beta chain features in type 1 diabetes. Broader study findings: It was possible that PCR favored shorter templates, equally so in patients and controls. An over-representation of cells with high TCR expression could result from cDNA sequencing. A moderate, significant TCRB CDR3 shortening appeared in type 1 diabetes across four CD4+ subsets.

The CDR3 runs to 16 residues. V lost 6 bases, J lost 3 bases, and 7 bases stayed unmatched. CDR1 MDHEN and CDR2 SYDVKM come from the germline V gene. This clonotype was sampled from a woman aged 18-29 years with type 1 diabetes. This chain links TRBV28 with TRBJ2-4; 11 nucleotides agree with TRBD1. Sequenced sample: Tregs from blood. CDR3 DNA sequence: TGTGCCAGCAGCCCGGGGACAGGGGGGGGCAAAAACATTCAGTACTTC. Residues: CASSPGTGGGKNIQYF.